This T cell receptor (beta chain) was sequenced in a study of metastatic and nonmetastatic thyroid tumors. Whole-study findings and limits: As reported, TCR beta diversity in blood and tumor was significantly higher in malignant thyroid tumors than in benign nodules.

Among the patients, none had received any treatment before thyroid surgery. TCRdb re-called clones via MiXCR from the PCR reads. The repertoire holds 25,000 to 35,000 clones, with 20% to 25% as singletons. On this clone: The antigen is unknown. Compared with germline, one end of the junction differs, possibly owing to a read error. Other nucleotide sequences in the sample specify the same CDR3.

Germline V gene data show CDR1 as SGHNT and CDR2 as YYREEE (reference sequence). The CDR3 sequence is 16 residues long. The sample consisted of blood. The V call is TRBV5-4, the J call TRBJ1-3; unclear D gene. The sequence was obtained from a female donor with papillary thyroid cancer or a benign thyroid nodule (not recorded which). Some clones in this sample may be carry-over from other donors' samples. DNA of the CDR3: TGCGCCAGCAGCTTGGATCTGGGGTTCTCTGGAAACACCATATATTTT. Amino acids: CASSLDLGFSGNTIYF.